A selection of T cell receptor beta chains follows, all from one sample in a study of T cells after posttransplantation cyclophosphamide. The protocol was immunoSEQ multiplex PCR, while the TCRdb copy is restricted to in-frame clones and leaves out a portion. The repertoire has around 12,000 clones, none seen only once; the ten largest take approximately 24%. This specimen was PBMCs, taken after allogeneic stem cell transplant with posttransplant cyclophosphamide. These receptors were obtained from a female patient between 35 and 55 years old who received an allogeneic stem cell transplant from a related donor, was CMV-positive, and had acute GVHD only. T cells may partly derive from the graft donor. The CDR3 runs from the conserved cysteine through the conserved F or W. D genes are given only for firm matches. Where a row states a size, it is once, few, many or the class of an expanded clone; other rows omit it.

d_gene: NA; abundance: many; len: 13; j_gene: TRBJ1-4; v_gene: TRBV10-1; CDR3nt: TGCGCCAGCAGTACAGGGAATGACGAAAAACTGTTTTTT; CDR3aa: CASSTGNDEKLFF
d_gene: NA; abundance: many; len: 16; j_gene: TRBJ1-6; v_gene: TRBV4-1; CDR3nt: TGCGCCAGCAGCCAAGCCGGGGGCTCCTATAATTCACCCCTCCACTTT; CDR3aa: CASSQAGGSYNSPLHF
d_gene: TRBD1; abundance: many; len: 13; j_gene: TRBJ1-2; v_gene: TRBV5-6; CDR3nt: TGTGCCAGCAGCTTCGGCAGGGGGGATGGCTACACCTTC; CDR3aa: CASSFGRGDGYTF
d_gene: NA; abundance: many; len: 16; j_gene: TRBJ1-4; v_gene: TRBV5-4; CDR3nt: TGTGCCAGCAGCCCAATGGGGGCGTCCACTAATGAAAAACTGTTTTTT; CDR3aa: CASSPMGASTNEKLFF
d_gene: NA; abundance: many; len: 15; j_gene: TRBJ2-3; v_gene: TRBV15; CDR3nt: TGTGCCACCAGCAGAGTCCGCGGGGGCACAGATACGCAGTATTTT; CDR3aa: CATSRVRGGTDTQYF
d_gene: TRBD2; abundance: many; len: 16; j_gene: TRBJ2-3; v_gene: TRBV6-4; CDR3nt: TGTGCCACCTCGATCGGGGTAGCGGGGAGCACAGATACGCAGTATTTT; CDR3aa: CATSIGVAGSTDTQYF
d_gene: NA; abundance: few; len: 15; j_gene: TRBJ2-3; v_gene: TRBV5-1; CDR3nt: TGCGCCAGCAGCTTTAGTGGGGCCCTCACAGATACGCAGTATTTT; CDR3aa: CASSFSGALTDTQYF
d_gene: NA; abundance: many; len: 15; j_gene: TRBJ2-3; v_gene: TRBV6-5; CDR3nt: TGTGCCAGCAGGCCCCTAGCGACCCAAACAGATACGCAGTATTTT; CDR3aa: CASRPLATQTDTQYF
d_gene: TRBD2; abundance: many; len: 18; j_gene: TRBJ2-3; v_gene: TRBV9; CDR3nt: TGTGCCAGCAGCGCGACTCCGGGACTAGCGGGAGGGCCGTATACGCAGTATTTT; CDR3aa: CASSATPGLAGGPYTQYF
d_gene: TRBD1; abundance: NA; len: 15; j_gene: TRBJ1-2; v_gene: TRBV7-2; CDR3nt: TGTGCCAGCAGCCTGGGGGGCAGGGGGGACTATGGCTACACCTTC; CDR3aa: CASSLGGRGDYGYTF
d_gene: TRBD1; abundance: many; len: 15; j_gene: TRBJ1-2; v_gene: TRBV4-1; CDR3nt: TGCGCCAGCAGCCAAGATGTGGGACAGCCCTATGGCTACACCTTC; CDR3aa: CASSQDVGQPYGYTF
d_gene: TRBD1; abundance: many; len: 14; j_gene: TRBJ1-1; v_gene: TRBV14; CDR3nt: TGTGCCAGCAGCCACCCAGGGGGGCCCACTGAAGCTTTCTTT; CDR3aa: CASSHPGGPTEAFF
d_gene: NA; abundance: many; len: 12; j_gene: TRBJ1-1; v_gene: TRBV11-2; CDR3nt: TGTGCCACCCGGACAGTGAACACTGAAGCTTTCTTT; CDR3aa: CATRTVNTEAFF
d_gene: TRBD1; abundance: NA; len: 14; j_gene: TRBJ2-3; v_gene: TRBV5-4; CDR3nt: TGTGCCAGCAGCCGCGAAGGACAGGGGTTGACGCAGTATTTT; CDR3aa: CASSREGQGLTQYF
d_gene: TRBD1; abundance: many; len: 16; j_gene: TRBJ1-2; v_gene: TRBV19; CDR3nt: TGTGCCAGTAGTAACAACCCGCGACAGGGAGGAGTGGGCTACACCTTC; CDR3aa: CASSNNPRQGGVGYTF
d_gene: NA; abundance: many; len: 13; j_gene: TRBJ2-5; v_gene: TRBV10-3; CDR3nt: TGTGCCATCGGAAGACAGGCTGGGGAGACCCAGTACTTC; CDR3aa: CAIGRQAGETQYF
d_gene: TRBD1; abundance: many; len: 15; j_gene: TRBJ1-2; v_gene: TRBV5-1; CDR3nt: TGCGCCAGCAGCTACTGGGGACAGGGGGCGCAAGGCTACACCTTC; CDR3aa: CASSYWGQGAQGYTF
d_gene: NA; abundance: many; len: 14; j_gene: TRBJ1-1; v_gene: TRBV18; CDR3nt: TGTGCCAGCTCGCGCTCCTCCGGGGAGGCTGAAGCTTTCTTT; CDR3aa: CASSRSSGEAEAFF
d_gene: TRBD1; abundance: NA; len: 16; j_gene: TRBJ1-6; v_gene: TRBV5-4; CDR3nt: TGTGCCAGCAGCTCGCCCTACAGGGGGAGTAATTCACCCCTCCACTTT; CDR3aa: CASSSPYRGSNSPLHF
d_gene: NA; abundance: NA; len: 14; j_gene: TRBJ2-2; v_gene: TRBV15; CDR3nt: TGTGCCACCAGATCGACAGAAAGTGCCGGGGAGCTGTTTTTT; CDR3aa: CATRSTESAGELFF